This TCR beta chain was recovered during a study of blood T cell repertoires in COVID-19 (dated by TCRdb to about 2020). A note on the overall study: Collaborator samples came from the United States, Italy and Spain and covered acute and convalescent phases of COVID-19. The samples were drawn from two sources: the first 160 participants of the ongoing ImmuneRACE study, and 1,200 or so subjects contributed by 6 global collaborators. Where available, HLA class I and class II types were obtained from metadata supplied by the sample provider rather than from assay-based typing. Deeply sampled blood TCRbeta repertoires from subjects exposed to, actively infected with, or recovered from COVID-19 were included in the dataset. The repertoires were made available in a free public database intended to serve as a resource for research on the immune response to SARS-CoV-2. The prospective study material was composed of cDNA or gDNA derived from T cells, B-cell-depleted T cells, or PBMCs. A de-identified subject ID, COVID-19 status, age in years and sex were almost always included in the sample metadata.

General findings and caveats noted by the study authors: The quantity of clinical and demographic metadata differed by source and by participant and was supplied without curation.

The immunoSEQ Assay, a bias-controlled multiplex PCR, was used to amplify TCRbeta CDR3 regions from genomic DNA. The published analysis was carried out like this. The number of nucleated cells in each sample was estimated by amplification of reference gene primers within the assay. To quantify the absolute abundance of each unique TCRbeta CDR3 rearrangement, sequence reads were collapsed and filtered. Productive Simpson clonality was computed per sample as the square root of Simpson's diversity index over productive rearrangements. The table comes from immuneACCESS by way of TCRdb, which keeps in-frame sequences with V and J called. Part of the clones is missing from these tables; in studies checked, under half for an unresolved V gene and the rest for unknown reasons. V and J calls and clone size follow that table, whereas D and trimming were derived from the DNA. The sample records under 250,000 clones, 70% to 80% of which are singletons. The top ten constitute almost 6% of the sample.

According to the germline V gene (reference sequence), CDR1 reads SGHKS and CDR2 reads YYEKEE. There are 16 amino acids in the CDR3, from cysteine to phenylalanine inclusive. CDR3 DNA is the only sequence kept; it has 48 bases, read in frame from the first base. V lost 2 bases and J lost 5 bases; the stretch between them is 17 bases long. Note on this clone: This receptor's antigen is unknown. Within one base of it there is no much larger clone, and no base qualities were kept.

One collaborating source in Seattle enrolled patients while the patients were actively infected and followed the patients over time throughout the course of disease. Whole blood was collected in K2EDTA tubes by collaborating institutions according to the institutions' own protocols. Collaborator samples were shipped for TCRbeta analysis as frozen whole blood, isolated PBMCs, or DNA extracted from either sample type. This chain is built from TRBV5-5 and TRBJ1-5; possibly the D gene is TRBD1, per 6 matching bases. The source material was peripheral blood. The source is a woman between 35 and 50 years old with COVID-19, enrolled during active disease. The nucleotide sequence is given as TGTGCCAGCAGCTTCGCCTGGACAGCTGTATATCAGCCCCAGCATTTT. It translates as CASSFAWTAVYQPQHF.